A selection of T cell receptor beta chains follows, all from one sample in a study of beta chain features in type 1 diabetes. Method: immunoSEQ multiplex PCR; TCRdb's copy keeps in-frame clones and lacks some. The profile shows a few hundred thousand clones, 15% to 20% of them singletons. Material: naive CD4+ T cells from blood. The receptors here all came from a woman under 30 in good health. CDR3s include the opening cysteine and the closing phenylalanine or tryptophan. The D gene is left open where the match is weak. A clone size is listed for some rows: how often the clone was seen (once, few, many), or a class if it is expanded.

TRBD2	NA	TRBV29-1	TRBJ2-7	TGCAGCGTTGAATCAAGGGGTCTAGCGGGCGAGCAGTACTTC	CSVESRGLAGEQYF
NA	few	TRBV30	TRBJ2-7	TGTGCCTGGAGGCGGGACGGGAGCTCCTACGAGCAGTACTTC	CAWRRDGSSYEQYF
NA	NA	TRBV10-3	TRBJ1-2	TGTGCCATCAGTGATACAGGGACCTATGGCTACACCTTC	CAISDTGTYGYTF
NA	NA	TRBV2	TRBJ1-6	TGTGCCAGCAGTGACGGGGGGGCTTATAATTCACCCCTCCACTTT	CASSDGGAYNSPLHF
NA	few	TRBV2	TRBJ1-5	TGTGCCAGCACAGGATTCAATCAGCCCCAGCATTTT	CASTGFNQPQHF
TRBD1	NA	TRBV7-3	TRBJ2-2	TGTGCCAGCAGCTTTGTAGGGGGCGACACCGGGGAGCTGTTTTTT	CASSFVGGDTGELFF
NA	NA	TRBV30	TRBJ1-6	TGTGCCTGGAGGAGTAGCTCCTATAATTCACCCCTCCACTTT	CAWRSSSYNSPLHF
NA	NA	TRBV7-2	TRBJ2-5	TGTGCCAGCAGCAAACAGGGAAGGGGAGAGACCCAGTACTTC	CASSKQGRGETQYF
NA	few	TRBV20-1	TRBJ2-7	TGCAGTGCTAGAGCTACCTACGAGCAGTACTTC	CSARATYEQYF
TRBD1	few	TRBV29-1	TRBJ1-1	TGCAGCGTTGACCGGGACAGCCGCAACACTGAAGCCTTCTTT	CSVDRDSRNTEAFF
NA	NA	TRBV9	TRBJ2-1	TGTGCCAGCAGCGTGGGGGGAGAAGTCTACAATGAGCAGTTCTTC	CASSVGGEVYNEQFF
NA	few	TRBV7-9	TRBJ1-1	TGTGCCAGCAGGTCCACAGGGCGTGGGGTCACTGAAGCTTTCTTT	CASRSTGRGVTEAFF
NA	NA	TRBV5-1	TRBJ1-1	TGCGCCAGCAGCTTCGCCGGGAACACTGAAGCTTTCTTT	CASSFAGNTEAFF
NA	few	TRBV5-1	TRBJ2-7	TGCGCCAGCACCCCGGACGAGCAGTACTTC	CASTPDEQYF
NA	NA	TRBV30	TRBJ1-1	TGTGCCTGGAGTGTACTGGGGCGCCCGGCTTTCTTT	CAWSVLGRPAFF
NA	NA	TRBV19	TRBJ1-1	TGTGCCAGTAGTGACAGACTGAACACTGAAGCTTTCTTT	CASSDRLNTEAFF
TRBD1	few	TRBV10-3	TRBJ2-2	TGTGCCATCAGCGACAGGGAAAACGGGGAGCTGTTTTTT	CAISDRENGELFF
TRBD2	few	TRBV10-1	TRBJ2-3	TGCGCCAGCAGTGGGACTAGCGGCGTTATCACAGATACGCAGTATTTT	CASSGTSGVITDTQYF
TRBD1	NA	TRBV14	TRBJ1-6	TGTGCCAGCAGCCGGGACAGTTATAATTCACCCCTCCACTTT	CASSRDSYNSPLHF
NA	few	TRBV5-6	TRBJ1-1	TGTGCCAGCAGCAGCGCCCATGAAGCTTTCTTT	CASSSAHEAFF
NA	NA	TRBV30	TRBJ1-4	TGTGCCTGGACCGTGGGGGCGGAAAAACTGTTTTTT	CAWTVGAEKLFF
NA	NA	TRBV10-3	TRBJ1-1	TGTGCCTCAGTGGAGGAGGGGCCCGGAGCTTTCTTT	CASVEEGPGAFF
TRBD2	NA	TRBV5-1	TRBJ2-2	TGCGCCAGCAGCTTTCTAGCGGGGGCGAACACCGGGGAGCTGTTTTTT	CASSFLAGANTGELFF
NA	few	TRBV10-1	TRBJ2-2	TGCGCCAGCAGTGAGTCGTTAGGGGTTACCGGGGAGCTGTTTTTT	CASSESLGVTGELFF
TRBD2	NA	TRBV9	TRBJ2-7	TGTGCCAGCAGCTCCCCGAGACTAGCCTCCTGCGAGCAGTACTTC	CASSSPRLASCEQYF
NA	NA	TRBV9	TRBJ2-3	TGTGCCAGCAGCGTAGGGACAGCCGATACGCAGTATTTT	CASSVGTADTQYF
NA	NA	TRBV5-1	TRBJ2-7	TGCGCCAGCAGCTTGGGAGGCTACGAGCAGTACTTC	CASSLGGYEQYF
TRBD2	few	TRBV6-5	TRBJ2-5	TGTGCCACCCGGACTAGCGGGGCCCAAGAGACCCAGTACTTC	CATRTSGAQETQYF
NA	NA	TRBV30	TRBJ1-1	TGTGCCTGGAGCCTTAAGCAGACTCCCGAGGGAGCTTTCTTT	CAWSLKQTPEGAFF
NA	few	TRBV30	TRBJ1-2	TGTGCCTGGCACCGAGGTAACTATGGCTACACCTTC	CAWHRGNYGYTF
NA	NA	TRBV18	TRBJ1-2	TGTGCCAGCTCACCTCCGGACAGCATGCGCCTCTATGGCTACACCTTC	CASSPPDSMRLYGYTF
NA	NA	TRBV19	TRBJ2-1	TGTGCCAGTAGTATAGATCAAGGCAGGGTCTCCTACAATGAGCAGTTCTTC	CASSIDQGRVSYNEQFF
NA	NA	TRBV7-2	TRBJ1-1	TGTGCCAGCAGCACGGACAGGAACACTGAAGCTTTCTTT	CASSTDRNTEAFF
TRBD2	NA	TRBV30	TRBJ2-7	TGTGCCTGGAGAAAGGCTAGCGGGATGGCAGTACACGAGCAGTACTTC	CAWRKASGMAVHEQYF
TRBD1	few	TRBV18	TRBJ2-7	TGTGCCAGCTCACTCCCGGGACAGGGGGGGGCTGAGCAGTACTTC	CASSLPGQGGAEQYF
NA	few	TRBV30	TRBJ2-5	TGTGCCTGGAGCACCGATGAAGGGGTAGAGACCCAGTACTTC	CAWSTDEGVETQYF
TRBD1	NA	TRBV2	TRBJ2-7	TGTGCCAGCAGTGAAGAGGGACAGGTGTCCTACGAGCAGTACTTC	CASSEEGQVSYEQYF
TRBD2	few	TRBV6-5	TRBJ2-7	TGTGCCAGTGCGGGGGGGAACTACGAGCAGTACTTC	CASAGGNYEQYF
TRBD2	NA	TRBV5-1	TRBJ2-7	TGCGCCAGCAGCTTGGCCCCAGCGGGGTTCGACGAGCAGTACTTC	CASSLAPAGFDEQYF
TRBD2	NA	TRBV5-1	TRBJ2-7	TGCGCCAGCAGCCCTCCGACGGCGGGAGGAGATCAGTACTTC	CASSPPTAGGDQYF
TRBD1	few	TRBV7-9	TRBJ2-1	TGTGCCAGCAGCCTCGACAGGGGTTCCTACAATGAGCAGTTCTTC	CASSLDRGSYNEQFF
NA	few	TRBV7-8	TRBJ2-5	TGTGCCAGCAGCCTTATACAAGAGACCCAGTACTTC	CASSLIQETQYF
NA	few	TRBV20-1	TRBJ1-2	TGCAGGAAAACAGCTAACTATGGCTACACCTTC	CRKTANYGYTF
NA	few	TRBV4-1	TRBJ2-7	TGCGCCAGCAGTCAAAGGGATACAGGATACTACGAGCAGTACTTC	CASSQRDTGYYEQYF
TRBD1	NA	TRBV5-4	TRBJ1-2	TGTGCCAGCAGCTCGGACAGGGGGCGTAGCTATGGCTACACCTTC	CASSSDRGRSYGYTF
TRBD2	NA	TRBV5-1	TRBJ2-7	TGCGCCAGCAGTTCGACTAGCGGGATAGGATACGAGCAGTACTTC	CASSSTSGIGYEQYF
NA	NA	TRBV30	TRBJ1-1	TGTGCCTGGAATATTAACAGGGCCACTGAAGCTTTCTTT	CAWNINRATEAFF
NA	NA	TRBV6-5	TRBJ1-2	TGTGCCAGTTATAGCGGGCCGTTCAACTATGGCTACACCTTC	CASYSGPFNYGYTF
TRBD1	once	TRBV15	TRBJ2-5	TGTGCCACCAGCAAGGGACAGGGTAGCGAGACCCAGTACTTC	CATSKGQGSETQYF
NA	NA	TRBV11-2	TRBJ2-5	TGTGCCAGCAGCCCATCGGGGGAGACCCAGTACTTC	CASSPSGETQYF
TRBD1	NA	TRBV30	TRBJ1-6	TGTGCCTGGAGTCGGGACAGCGACCTGGTAGCTTCACCCCTCCACTTT	CAWSRDSDLVASPLHF